The rows below give T cell receptor beta chains drawn from one sample of a study of vaccination and CD4 T cells after COVID-19. Each CDR3 protein gets one entry after TCRdb re-called the PCR reads with MiXCR. This sample has about 20,000 distinct CDR3 sequences, with about three fifths found just once. The material sequenced was CD4+ T cells from blood, taken before SARS-CoV-2 vaccination. Source of these receptors: a human donor who had recovered from COVID-19. Both conserved end residues are part of each CDR3. The order of the fields is D gene, CDR3 length, V gene, CDR3 protein. D genes are given only for firm matches.

d_gene: TRBD2
len: 15
v_gene: TRBV11-1
CDR3aa: CASSRLAGGQETQYF

d_gene: .
len: 12
v_gene: TRBV6-2/TRBV6-3
CDR3aa: CASRIPAYTQYF

d_gene: .
len: 14
v_gene: TRBV19
CDR3aa: CASKSQGNTGELFF

d_gene: .
len: 15
v_gene: TRBV2
CDR3aa: CASSGGIRSTHEQYF

d_gene: .
len: 11
v_gene: TRBV27
CDR3aa: CASSSGFIQYF

d_gene: .
len: 18
v_gene: TRBV24-1
CDR3aa: CATSDTLRGLSSYNEQFF

d_gene: TRBD2
len: 17
v_gene: TRBV10-3
CDR3aa: CAISVSSGRVYSYEQYF

d_gene: .
len: 18
v_gene: TRBV7-9
CDR3aa: CASSLGMWTIKSQETQYF

d_gene: TRBD2
len: 17
v_gene: TRBV25-1
CDR3aa: CASSQVTGLAGGETQYF

d_gene: .
len: 16
v_gene: TRBV6-5
CDR3aa: CASSYSKLTRTDTQYF

d_gene: .
len: 16
v_gene: TRBV7-9
CDR3aa: CASSLVGRMAQETQYF

d_gene: .
len: 13
v_gene: TRBV11-2
CDR3aa: CASSFGMGSPLHF

d_gene: TRBD2
len: 16
v_gene: TRBV7-8
CDR3aa: CASSLGLAGDQETQYF

d_gene: .
len: 15
v_gene: TRBV20-1
CDR3aa: CSARVVSPNTGELFF

d_gene: TRBD1
len: 16
v_gene: TRBV20-1
CDR3aa: CSAGNRGLSSGNTIYF

d_gene: .
len: 13
v_gene: TRBV24-1
CDR3aa: CATSDPTLYEQYF

d_gene: .
len: 14
v_gene: TRBV15
CDR3aa: CATSFRRGSYGCTF

d_gene: TRBD1
len: 13
v_gene: TRBV20-1
CDR3aa: CSAAGTGEAEAFF

d_gene: .
len: 13
v_gene: TRBV20-1
CDR3aa: CSARVGNQETQYF

d_gene: .
len: 15
v_gene: TRBV20-1
CDR3aa: CSARDQAGITDTQYF

d_gene: TRBD2
len: 15
v_gene: TRBV7-9
CDR3aa: CASSVGLAGVVTQYF

d_gene: .
len: 13
v_gene: TRBV12-3/TRBV12-4
CDR3aa: CASSLNRRFEAFF

d_gene: .
len: 15
v_gene: TRBV20-1
CDR3aa: CSARVPEGVNNEQFF

d_gene: .
len: 16
v_gene: TRBV20-1
CDR3aa: CSAATGGRAKSYGYTF

d_gene: .
len: 18
v_gene: TRBV28
CDR3aa: CASSFRPVVSVRIHEQYF

d_gene: .
len: 13
v_gene: TRBV2
CDR3aa: CASSEEPLYGYTF

d_gene: TRBD2
len: 16
v_gene: TRBV20-1
CDR3aa: CSAPGTSSLTDGELFF

d_gene: TRBD2
len: 17
v_gene: TRBV2
CDR3aa: CASRIMGLGLVGETQYF